This T cell receptor (beta chain) derives from a study of T cell responses to AZD1222 COVID-19 vaccine (dated by TCRdb to the early 2020s). The study in broad terms: A total of more than 230 trial participants underwent TCR sequencing, of whom approximately 200 had received two doses of AZD1222 and around 26 had received two doses of the MenACWY control vaccine. Trial participants were enrolled into age subgroups of 18-55, 56-69 and 70-plus years, which contained about 150, 27 and 61 TCR-sequenced participants, respectively. The full study reports these points: Spike-specific TCR breadth and depth rose significantly after two AZD1222 doses compared with day 0 and with MenACWY recipients. Participants were mostly white British and included more females than males, and it was suggested by the authors that clonal diversity may have been underestimated. The vaccine-associated CD4 TCRs covered the entire spike protein, and the dominant responses fell in regions 160-218 and 743-854. Reportedly, almost half of the unique spike-specific TCRs recognized epitopes lying outside the regions that are mutated in the B.1.351 and B.1.1.7 variants. Conclusions about previously exposed vaccinees are limited because only six or seven AZD1222 recipients were SARS-CoV-2 seropositive at baseline. Because no day 14 peak-response samples were available, repertoires were characterized only after the peak T cell response. In the small 56-69-year group, the increase in depth fell short of significance, most likely because of low power.

Interpreted using the paper, the time point label stands for: about 28 days (+/-7) after the second vaccine dose. AZD1222 recipients with second doses at about 4 weeks or about 12 weeks were pooled, because spike-specific TCR depth and breadth did not differ between schedules. Vaccinee samples were obtained from the UK trials COV001 and COV002, which included a single-blind randomized controlled phase 2/3 trial of AZD1222 (ChAdOx1 nCoV-19) in healthy adults. For TCRbeta chain sequencing, PBMC samples were collected from trial participants at day 0 and at day 28 after the second dose. The CDR3 regions of human TCRbeta chains were subjected to immunosequencing. As for the authors' bioinformatics: TCRs in the repertoires were compared against a reference library of SARS-CoV-2-specific TCRs that had been generated with the MIRA antigen-specificity platform. Breadth meant the fraction of unique TCRs that were SARS-CoV-2-associated, whereas depth meant the fraction of total T cells that were SARS-CoV-2-associated. Using the MIRA data, every spike-specific TCR was mapped to the spike region that the TCR reacted to and assigned to either a CD4 or a CD8 class. Log10-transformed breadth and depth values were compared by one-way ANOVA with Sidak's multiple comparisons tests. Drawn from immuneACCESS, this table holds only the in-frame rearrangements with V and J called that TCRdb kept. Clones are partly lost; checked studies trace under half to an unresolved V gene and leave the rest unexplained. Clone size and the V and J calls come from that table; the DNA yielded D and trimming. Counted in this sample were approximately 140,000 clones; 75% to 95% of them appeared once. In total, the top ten clones hold under 2% of the sample.

Regarding this clone: Its antigen has not been determined. The record has no base qualities; no much larger clone is one base away.

This TCR came from an adult who received the AZD1222 COVID-19 vaccine. The sequencing here drew on peripheral blood, taken 28 days after the second AZD1222 dose.

The CDR3 reads CAWSVPGQGRMNTEAFF. In nucleotides, the sequence is TGTGCCTGGAGTGTACCGGGACAGGGGCGAATGAACACTGAAGCTTTCTTT. The sequence joins TRBV30 to TRBJ1-1, and 10 junctional nucleotides match TRBD1. The junction shows trimming of 0 bases on V and 0 bases on J, and the gene matches do not reach 7 bases of it. CDR1 and CDR2 were assigned from the germline V gene (reference sequence) as GTSNPN and SVGIG. From the cysteine up to the phenylalanine, the CDR3 has a length of 17 residues. Here the CDR3 DNA is all that survives: 51 bases in frame from base 1.